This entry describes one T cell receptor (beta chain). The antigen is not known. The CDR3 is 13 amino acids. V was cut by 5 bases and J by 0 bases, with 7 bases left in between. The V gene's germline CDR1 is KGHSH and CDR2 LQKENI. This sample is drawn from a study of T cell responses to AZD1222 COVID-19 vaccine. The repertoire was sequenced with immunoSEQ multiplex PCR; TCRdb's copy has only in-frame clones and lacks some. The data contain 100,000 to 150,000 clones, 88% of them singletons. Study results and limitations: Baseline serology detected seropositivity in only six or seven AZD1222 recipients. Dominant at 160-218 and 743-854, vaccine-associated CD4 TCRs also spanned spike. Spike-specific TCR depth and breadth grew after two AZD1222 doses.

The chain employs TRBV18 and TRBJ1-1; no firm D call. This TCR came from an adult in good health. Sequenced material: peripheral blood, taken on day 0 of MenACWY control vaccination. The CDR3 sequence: CASSVKMNTEAFF. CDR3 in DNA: TGTGCCAGCTCAGTCAAAATGAACACTGAAGCTTTCTTT.